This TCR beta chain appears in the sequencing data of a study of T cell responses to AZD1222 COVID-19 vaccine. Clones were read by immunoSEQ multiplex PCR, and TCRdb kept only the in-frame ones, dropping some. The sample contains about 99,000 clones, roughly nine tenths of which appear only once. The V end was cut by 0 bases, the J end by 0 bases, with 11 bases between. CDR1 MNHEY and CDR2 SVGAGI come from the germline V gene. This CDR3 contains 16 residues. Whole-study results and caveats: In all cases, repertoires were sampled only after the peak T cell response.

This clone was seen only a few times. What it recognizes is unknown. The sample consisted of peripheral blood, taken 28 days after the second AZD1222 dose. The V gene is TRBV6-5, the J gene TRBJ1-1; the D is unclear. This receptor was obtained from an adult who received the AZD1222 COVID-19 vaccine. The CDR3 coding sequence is TGTGCCAGCAGTTACTCGTCGATCAGCATGAACACTGAAGCTTTCTTT. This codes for CASSYSSISMNTEAFF.